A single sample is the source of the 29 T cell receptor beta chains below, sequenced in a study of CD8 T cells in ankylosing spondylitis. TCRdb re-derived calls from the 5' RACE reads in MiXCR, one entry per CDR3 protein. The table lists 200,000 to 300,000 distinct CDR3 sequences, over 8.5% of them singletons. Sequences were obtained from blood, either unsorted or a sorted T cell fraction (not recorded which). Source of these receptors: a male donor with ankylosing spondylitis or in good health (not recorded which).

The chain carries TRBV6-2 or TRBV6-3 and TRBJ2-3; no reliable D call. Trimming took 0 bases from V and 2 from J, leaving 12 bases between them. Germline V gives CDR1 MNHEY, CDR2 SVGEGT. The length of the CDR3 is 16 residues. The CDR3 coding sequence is TGTGCCAGCAGTTACTCGAAAAGGGCCCCCACAGATACGCAGTATTTT. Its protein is CASSYSKRAPTDTQYF.

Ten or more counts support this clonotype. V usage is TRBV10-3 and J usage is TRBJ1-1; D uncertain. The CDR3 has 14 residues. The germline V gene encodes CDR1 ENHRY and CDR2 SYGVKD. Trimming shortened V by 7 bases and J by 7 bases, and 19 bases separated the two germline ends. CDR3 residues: CAITPVGGQDEAFF. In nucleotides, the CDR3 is TGTGCCATCACCCCGGTGGGAGGGCAAGATGAAGCTTTCTTT.

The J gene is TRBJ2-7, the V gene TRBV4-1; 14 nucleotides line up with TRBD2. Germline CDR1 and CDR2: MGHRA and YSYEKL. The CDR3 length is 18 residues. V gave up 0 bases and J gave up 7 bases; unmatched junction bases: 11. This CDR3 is CASSQDRGRGLAGVEQYF. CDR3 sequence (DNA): TGCGCCAGCAGCCAAGATCGAGGGAGGGGACTAGCGGGAGTGGAGCAGTACTTC.

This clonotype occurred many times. Written as DNA, the CDR3 is TGCAGTGCGACTAGCGGGAGCTCCTACAATGAGCAGTTCTTC. Its translation: CSATSGSSYNEQFF. V and J are TRBV20-1 and TRBJ2-1; 12 positions match TRBD2. The CDR3 is made up of 14 amino acids. J gave up 0 bases and V 6 bases, and 0 bases lay outside the gene matches. The germline V gene encodes CDR1 DFQATT and CDR2 SNEGSKA (reference sequence).

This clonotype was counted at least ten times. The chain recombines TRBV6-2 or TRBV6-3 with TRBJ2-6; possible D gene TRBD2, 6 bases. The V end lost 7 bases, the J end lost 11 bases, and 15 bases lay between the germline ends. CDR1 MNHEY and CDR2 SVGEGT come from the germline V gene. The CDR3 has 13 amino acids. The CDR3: CASNPGGTHVLTF. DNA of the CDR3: TGTGCCAGCAATCCAGGAGGGACCCACGTCCTGACTTTC.

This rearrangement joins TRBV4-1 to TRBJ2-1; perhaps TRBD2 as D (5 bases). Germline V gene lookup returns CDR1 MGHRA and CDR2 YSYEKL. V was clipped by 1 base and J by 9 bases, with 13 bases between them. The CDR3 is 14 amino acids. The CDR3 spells CASSQVRAEGEQFF. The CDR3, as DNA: TGCGCCAGCAGCCAAGTACGGGCCGAGGGTGAGCAGTTCTTC.

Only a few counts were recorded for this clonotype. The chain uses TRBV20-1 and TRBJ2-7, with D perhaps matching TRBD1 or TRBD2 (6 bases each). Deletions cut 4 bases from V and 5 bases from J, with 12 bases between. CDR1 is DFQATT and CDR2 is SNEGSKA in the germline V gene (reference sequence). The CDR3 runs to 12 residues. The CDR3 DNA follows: TGCAGTGCTACCGGGGGCCCCCACGAGCAGTACTTC. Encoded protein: CSATGGPHEQYF.

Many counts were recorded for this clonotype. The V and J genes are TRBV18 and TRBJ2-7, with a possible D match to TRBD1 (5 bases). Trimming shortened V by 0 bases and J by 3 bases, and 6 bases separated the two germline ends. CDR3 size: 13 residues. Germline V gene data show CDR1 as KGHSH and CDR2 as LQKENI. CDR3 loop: CASSPPDIYEQYF. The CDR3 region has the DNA TGTGCCAGCTCACCACCGGACATCTACGAGCAGTACTTC.

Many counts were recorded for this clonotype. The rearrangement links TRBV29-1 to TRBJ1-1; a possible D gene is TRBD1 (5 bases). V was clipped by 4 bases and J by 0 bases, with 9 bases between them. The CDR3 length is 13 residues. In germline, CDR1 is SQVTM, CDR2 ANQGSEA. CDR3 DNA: TGCAGCGTTGTTGCGGACATGAACACTGAAGCTTTCTTT. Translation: CSVVADMNTEAFF.

The DNA of the CDR3 is TGTGCCAGTACAGGGGGCGCATATGGAAACACCATATATTTT. Amino acids: CASTGGAYGNTIYF. The rearrangement links TRBV10-3 to TRBJ1-3; 9 nucleotides align to TRBD1. The trim removed 10 bases at V and 3 bases at J, leaving 7 bases unmatched. The length of the CDR3 is 14 residues. Germline loops: CDR1 ENHRY, CDR2 SYGVKD.

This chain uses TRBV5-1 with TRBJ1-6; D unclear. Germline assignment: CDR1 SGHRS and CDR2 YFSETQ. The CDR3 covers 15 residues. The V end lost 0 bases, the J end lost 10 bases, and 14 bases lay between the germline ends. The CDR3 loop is CASSLDPPISSPLHF. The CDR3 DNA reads TGCGCCAGCAGCTTGGATCCCCCAATCTCCTCACCCCTCCACTTT.

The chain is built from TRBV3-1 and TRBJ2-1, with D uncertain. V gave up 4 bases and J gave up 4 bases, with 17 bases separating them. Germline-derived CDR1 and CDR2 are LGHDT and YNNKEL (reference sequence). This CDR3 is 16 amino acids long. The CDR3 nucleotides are TGTGCCAGCAGCCCCCCGACGGTTCACCTTTACAATGAGCAGTTCTTC. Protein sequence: CASSPPTVHLYNEQFF.

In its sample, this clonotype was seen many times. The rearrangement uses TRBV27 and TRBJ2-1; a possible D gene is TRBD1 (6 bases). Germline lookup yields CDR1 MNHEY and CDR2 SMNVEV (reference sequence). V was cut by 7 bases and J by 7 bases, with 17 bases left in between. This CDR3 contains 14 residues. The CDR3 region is CASMPGDNRNEQFF. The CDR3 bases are TGTGCCAGCATGCCAGGGGATAACCGGAATGAGCAGTTCTTC.

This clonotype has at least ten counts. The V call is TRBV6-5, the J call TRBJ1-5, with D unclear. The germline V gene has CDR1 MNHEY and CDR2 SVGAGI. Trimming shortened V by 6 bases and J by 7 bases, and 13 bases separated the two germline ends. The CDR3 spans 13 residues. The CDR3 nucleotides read TGTGCCAGCAGCTATTTTGACGGGCAGCCCCAGCATTTT. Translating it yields CASSYFDGQPQHF.

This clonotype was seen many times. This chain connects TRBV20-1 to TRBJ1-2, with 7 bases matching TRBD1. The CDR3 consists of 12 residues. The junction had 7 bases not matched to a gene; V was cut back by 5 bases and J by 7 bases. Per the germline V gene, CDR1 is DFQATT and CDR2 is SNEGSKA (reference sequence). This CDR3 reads CSASGDSSGYTF. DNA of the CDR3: TGCAGTGCTTCCGGGGACAGCTCTGGCTACACCTTC.

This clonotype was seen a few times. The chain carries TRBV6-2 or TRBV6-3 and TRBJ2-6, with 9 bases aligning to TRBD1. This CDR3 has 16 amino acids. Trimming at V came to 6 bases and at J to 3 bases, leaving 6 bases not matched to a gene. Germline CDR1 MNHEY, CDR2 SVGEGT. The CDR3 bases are TGTGCCAGCAGGACTCGGACAGGGGATGGGGCCAACGTCCTGACTTTC. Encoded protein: CASRTRTGDGANVLTF.

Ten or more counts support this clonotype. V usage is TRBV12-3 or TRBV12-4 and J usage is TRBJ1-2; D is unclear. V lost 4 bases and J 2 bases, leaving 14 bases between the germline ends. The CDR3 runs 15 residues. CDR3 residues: CASSSGGTENYGYTF. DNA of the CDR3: TGTGCCAGCAGTTCAGGCGGTACAGAGAACTATGGCTACACCTTC.

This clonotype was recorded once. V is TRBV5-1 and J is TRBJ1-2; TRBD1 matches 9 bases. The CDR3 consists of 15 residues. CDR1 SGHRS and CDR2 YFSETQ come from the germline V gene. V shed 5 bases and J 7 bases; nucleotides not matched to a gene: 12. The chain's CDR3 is CASSSGTGSIRGYTF. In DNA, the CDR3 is TGCGCCAGCAGTTCCGGGACAGGGTCAATTCGTGGCTACACCTTC.

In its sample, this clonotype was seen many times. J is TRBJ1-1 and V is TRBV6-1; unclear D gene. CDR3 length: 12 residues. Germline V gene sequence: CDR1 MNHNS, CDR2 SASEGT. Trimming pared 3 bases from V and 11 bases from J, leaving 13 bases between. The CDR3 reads CASSDSTGVAFF. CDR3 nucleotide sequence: TGTGCCAGCAGTGATTCGACTGGGGTGGCTTTCTTT.

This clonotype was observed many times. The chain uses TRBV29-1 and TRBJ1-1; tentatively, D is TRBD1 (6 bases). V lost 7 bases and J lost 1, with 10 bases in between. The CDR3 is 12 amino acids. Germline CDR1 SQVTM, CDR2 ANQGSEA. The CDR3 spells CSASGQNTEAFF. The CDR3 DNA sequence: TGCAGCGCCTCGGGACAGAACACTGAAGCTTTCTTT.

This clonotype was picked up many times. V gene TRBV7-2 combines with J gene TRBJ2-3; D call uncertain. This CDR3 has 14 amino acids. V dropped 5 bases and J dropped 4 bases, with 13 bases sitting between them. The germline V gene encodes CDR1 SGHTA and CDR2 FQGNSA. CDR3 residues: CASSLTLLPDTQYF. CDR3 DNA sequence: TGTGCCAGCAGCCTTACACTGCTCCCAGATACGCAGTATTTT. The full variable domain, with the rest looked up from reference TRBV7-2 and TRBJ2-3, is GAGVSQSPSNKVTEKGKDVELRCDPISGHTALYWYRQSLGQGLEFLIYFQGNSAPDKSGLPSDRFSAERTGGSVSTLTIQRTQQEDSAVYLCASSLTLLPDTQYFGPGTRLTVL.

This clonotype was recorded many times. CDR3 in amino acids: CSTTPAGLVAFF. The CDR3 nucleotides read TGCAGTACCACTCCGGCAGGGCTGGTAGCTTTCTTT. This chain links TRBV20-1 with TRBJ1-1; tentatively, D is TRBD1 (5 bases). Germline CDR1 reads DFQATT; CDR2 reads SNEGSKA (reference sequence). The CDR3 runs 12 residues. The germline V and J ends were trimmed by 8 bases and 10 bases, with 20 bases remaining between them.

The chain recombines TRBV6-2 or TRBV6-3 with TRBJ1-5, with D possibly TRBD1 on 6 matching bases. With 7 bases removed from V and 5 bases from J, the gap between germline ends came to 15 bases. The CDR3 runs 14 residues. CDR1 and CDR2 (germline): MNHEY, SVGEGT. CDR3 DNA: TGTGCCAGCACCGTACAGGGTAAGGATCAGCCCCAGCATTTT. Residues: CASTVQGKDQPQHF.

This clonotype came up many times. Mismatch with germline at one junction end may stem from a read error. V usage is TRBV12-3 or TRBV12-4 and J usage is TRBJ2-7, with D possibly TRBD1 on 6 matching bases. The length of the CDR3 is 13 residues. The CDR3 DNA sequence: TGTGCCAGCAGTTTGGGCAGGGGCTACGGGCAGTACTTC. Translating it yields CASSLGRGYGQYF.

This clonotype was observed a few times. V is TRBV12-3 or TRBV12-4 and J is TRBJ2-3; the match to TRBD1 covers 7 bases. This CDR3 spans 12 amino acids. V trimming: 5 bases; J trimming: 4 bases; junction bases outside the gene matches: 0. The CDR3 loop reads CASSDRADTQYF. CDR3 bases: TGTGCCAGCAGTGACAGGGCAGATACGCAGTATTTT.

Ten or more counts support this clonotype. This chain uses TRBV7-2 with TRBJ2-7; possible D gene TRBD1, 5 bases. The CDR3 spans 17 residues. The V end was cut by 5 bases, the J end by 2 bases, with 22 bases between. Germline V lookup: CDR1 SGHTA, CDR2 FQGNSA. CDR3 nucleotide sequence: TGTGCCAGCAGCCTCATTCACAAGGGGCTCAAACCCTACGAGCAGTACTTC. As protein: CASSLIHKGLKPYEQYF.

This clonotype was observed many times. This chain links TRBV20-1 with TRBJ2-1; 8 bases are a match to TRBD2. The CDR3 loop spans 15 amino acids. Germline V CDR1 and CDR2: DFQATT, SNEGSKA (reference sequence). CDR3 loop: CSAISGREVLNEQFF. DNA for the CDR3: TGCAGCGCCATCTCTGGGCGGGAGGTTTTGAATGAGCAGTTCTTC.

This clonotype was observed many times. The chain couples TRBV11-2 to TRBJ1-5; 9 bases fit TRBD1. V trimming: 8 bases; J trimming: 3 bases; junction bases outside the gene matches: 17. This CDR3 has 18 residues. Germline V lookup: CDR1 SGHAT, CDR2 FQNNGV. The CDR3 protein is CASLPTGTGQGYNQPQHF. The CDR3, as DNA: TGTGCCAGCCTACCGACCGGGACAGGACAGGGGTACAATCAGCCCCAGCATTTT.

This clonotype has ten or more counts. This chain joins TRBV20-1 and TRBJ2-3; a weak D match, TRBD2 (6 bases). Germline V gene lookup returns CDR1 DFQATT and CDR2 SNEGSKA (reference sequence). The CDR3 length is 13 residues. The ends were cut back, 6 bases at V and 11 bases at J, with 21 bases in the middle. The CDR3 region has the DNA TGCAGTGCCCCCCAATCTCCCGGAGGGGAGCAGTATTTT. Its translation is CSAPQSPGGEQYF.